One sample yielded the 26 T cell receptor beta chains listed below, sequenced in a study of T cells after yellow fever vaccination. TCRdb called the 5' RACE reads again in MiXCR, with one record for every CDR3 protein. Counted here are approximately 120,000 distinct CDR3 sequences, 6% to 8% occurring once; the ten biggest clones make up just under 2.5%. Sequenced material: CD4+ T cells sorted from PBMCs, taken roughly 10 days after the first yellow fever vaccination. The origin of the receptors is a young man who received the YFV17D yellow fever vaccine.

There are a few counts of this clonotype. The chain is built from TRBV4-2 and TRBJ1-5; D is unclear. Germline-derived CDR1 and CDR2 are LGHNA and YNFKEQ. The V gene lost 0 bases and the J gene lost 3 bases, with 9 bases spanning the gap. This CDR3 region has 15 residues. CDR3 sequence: CASSQDRTVNQPQHF. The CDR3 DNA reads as TGTGCCAGCAGCCAAGATCGGACGGTCAATCAGCCCCAGCATTTT.

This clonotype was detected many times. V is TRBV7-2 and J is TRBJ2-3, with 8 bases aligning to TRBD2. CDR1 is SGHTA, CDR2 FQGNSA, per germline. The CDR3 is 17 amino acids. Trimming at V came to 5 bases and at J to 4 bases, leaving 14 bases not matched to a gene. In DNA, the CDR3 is TGTGCCAGCAGCCCAAGGGTGGGCGGGGGGAATGCAGATACGCAGTATTTT. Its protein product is CASSPRVGGGNADTQYF. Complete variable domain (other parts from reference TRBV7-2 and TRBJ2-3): GAGVSQSPSNKVTEKGKDVELRCDPISGHTALYWYRQSLGQGLEFLIYFQGNSAPDKSGLPSDRFSAERTGGSVSTLTIQRTQQEDSAVYLCASSPRVGGGNADTQYFGPGTRLTVL.

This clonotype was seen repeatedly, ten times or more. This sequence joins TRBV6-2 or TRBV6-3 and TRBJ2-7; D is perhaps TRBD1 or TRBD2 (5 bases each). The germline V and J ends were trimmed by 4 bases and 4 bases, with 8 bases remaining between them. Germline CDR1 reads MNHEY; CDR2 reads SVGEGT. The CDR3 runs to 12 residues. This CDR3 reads CASSWDGYEQYV. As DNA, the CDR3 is TGTGCCAGCAGTTGGGACGGGTACGAGCAGTACGTC.

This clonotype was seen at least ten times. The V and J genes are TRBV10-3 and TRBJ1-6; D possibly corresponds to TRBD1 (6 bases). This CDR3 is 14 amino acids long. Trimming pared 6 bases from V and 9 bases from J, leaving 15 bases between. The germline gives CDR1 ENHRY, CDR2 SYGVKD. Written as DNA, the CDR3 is TGTGCCATCAGGGGGACAAATGAAGTTTCACCCCTCCACTTT. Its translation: CAIRGTNEVSPLHF.

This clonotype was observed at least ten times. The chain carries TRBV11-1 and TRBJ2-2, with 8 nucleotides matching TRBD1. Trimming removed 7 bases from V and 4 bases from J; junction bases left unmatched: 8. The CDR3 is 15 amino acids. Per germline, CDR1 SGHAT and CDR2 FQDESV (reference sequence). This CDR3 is CASNSGTGATGELFF. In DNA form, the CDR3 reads TGTGCCAGCAACTCCGGGACAGGAGCCACCGGGGAGCTGTTTTTT.

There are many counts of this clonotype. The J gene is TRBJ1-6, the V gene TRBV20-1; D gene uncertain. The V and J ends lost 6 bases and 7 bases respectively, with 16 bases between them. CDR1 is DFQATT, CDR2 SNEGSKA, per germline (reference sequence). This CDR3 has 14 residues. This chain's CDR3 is CSAPQPGGNSPLHF. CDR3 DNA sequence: TGCAGTGCGCCGCAGCCAGGTGGCAATTCACCCCTCCACTTT.

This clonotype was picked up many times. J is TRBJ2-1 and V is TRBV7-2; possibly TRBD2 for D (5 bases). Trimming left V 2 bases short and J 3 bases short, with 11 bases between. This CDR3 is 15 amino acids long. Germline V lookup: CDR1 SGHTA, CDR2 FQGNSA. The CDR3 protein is CASSLLRGNYNEQFF. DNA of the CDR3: TGTGCCAGCAGCTTACTTCGGGGAAACTACAATGAGCAGTTCTTC.

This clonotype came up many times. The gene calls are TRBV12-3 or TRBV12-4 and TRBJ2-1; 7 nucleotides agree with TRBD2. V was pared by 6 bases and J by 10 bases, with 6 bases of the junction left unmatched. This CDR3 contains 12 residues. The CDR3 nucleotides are TGTGCCAGCAGCCCGGGACTACCAGAGCAGTTCTTC. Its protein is CASSPGLPEQFF.

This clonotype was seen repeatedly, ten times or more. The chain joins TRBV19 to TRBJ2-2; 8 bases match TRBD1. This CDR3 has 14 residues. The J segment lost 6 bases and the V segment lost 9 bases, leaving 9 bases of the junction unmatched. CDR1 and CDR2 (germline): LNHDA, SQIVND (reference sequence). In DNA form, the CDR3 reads TGTGCCAGCGGACAGGGAAAGGGCGCCGGGGAGCTGTTTTTT. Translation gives CASGQGKGAGELFF.

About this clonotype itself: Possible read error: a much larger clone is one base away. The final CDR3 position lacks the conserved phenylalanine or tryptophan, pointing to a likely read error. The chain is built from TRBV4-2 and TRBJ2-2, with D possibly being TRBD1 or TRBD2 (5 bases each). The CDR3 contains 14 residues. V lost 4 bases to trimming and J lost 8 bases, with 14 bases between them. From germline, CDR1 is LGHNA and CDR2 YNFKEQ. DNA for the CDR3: TGTGCCAGCAGCCCCCGGGACCCCGCGGGGGAGCTGTTTTCT. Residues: CASSPRDPAGELFS.

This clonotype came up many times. DNA for the CDR3: TGTGCCTGGAGTGGTTTCGGCAATGAGCAGTTCTTC. It specifies CAWSGFGNEQFF. The chain employs TRBV30 and TRBJ2-1; no firm D call. Germline CDR1 and CDR2: GTSNPN and SVGIG (reference sequence). V shed 1 base and J shed 6 bases, with 7 bases lying between them. CDR3 length: 12 amino acids.

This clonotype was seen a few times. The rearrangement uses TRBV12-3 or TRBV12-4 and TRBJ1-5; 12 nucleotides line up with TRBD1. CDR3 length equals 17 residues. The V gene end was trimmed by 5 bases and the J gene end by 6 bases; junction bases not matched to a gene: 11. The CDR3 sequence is CASSPGTGGYAGQPQHF. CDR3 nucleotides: TGTGCCAGCAGTCCAGGGACAGGGGGCTATGCGGGTCAGCCCCAGCATTTT.

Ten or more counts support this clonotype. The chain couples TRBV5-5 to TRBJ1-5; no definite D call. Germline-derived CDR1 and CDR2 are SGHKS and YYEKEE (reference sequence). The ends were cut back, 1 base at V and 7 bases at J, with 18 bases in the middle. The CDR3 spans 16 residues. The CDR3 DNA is TGTGCCAGCAGCTTGATTGTGGCAGCTCGAGGGCAGCCCCAGCATTTT. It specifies CASSLIVAARGQPQHF.

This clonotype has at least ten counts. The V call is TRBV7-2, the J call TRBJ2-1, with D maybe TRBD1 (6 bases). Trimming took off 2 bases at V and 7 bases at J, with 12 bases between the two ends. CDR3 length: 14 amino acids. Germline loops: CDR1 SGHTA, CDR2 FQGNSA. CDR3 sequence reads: CASSLYTGQNEQFF. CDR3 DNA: TGTGCCAGCAGCTTATATACAGGGCAGAATGAGCAGTTCTTC.

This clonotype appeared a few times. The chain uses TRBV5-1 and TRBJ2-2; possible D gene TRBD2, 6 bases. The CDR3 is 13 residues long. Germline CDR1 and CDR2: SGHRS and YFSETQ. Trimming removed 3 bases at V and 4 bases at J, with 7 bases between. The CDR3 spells CASSWDFTGELFF. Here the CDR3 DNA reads TGCGCCAGCAGCTGGGACTTCACCGGGGAGCTGTTTTTT.

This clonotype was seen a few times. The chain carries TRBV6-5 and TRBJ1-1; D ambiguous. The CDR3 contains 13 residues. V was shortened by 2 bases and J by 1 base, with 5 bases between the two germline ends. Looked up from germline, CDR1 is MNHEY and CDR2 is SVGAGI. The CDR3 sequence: CASSYPENTEAFF. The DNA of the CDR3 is TGTGCCAGCAGTTACCCAGAGAACACTGAAGCTTTCTTT.

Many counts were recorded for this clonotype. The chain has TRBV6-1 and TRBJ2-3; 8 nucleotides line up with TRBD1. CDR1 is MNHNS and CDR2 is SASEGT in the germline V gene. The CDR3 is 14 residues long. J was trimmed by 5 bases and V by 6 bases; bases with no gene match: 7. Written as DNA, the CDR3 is TGTGCCAGCAGCCCCGCGGACAGGGTAGATACGCAGTATTTT. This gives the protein CASSPADRVDTQYF.

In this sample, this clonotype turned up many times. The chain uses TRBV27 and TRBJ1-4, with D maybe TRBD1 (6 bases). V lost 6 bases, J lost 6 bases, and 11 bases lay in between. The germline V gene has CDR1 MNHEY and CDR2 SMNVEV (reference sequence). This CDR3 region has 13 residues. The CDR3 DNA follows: TGTGCCAGCAGGAGGGGGATTCATGAAAAACTGTTTTTT. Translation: CASRRGIHEKLFF.

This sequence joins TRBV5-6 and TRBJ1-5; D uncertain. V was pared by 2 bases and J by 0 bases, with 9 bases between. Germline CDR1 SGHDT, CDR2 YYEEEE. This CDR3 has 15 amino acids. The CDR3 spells CASSFREYSNQPQHF. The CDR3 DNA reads TGTGCCAGCAGCTTTCGGGAGTATAGCAATCAGCCCCAGCATTTT. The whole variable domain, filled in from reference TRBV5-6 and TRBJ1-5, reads DAGVTQSPTHLIKTRGQQVTLRCSPKSGHDTVSWYQQALGQGPQFIFQYYEEEERQRGNFPDRFSGHQFPNYSSELNVNALLLGDSALYLCASSFREYSNQPQHFGDGTRLSIL.

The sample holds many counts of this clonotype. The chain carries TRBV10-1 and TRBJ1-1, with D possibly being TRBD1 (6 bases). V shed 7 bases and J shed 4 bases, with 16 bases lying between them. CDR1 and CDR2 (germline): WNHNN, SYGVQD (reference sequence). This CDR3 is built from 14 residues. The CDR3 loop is CASIGHRVLTEAFF. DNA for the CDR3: TGCGCCAGCATCGGGCACAGGGTTCTCACTGAAGCTTTCTTT.

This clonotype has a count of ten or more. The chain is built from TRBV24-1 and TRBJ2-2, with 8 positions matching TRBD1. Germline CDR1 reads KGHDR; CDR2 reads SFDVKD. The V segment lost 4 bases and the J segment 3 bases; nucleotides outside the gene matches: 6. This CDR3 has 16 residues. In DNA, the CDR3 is TGTGCCACCAGTGACCCCGGGACAGGAGACACCGGGGAGCTGTTTTTT. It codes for CATSDPGTGDTGELFF.

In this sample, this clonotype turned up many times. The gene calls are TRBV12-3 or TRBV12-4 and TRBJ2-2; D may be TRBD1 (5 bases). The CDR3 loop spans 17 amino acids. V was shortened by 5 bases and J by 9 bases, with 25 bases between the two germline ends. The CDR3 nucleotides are TGTGCCAGCAGTCCGAAGATTGACAGCCCCCCCGGCCGGGAGCTGTTTTTT. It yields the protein CASSPKIDSPPGRELFF.

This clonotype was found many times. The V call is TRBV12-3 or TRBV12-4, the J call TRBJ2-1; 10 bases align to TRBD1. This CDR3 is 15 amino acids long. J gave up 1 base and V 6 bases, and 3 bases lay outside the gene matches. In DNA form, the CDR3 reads TGTGCCAGCAGCAGGGACAGGGGATCCTACAATGAGCAGTTCTTC. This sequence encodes CASSRDRGSYNEQFF.

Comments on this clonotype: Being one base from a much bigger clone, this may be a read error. The CDR3 coding sequence is TGTGCCACCAGATCGACTAGCTACAGCACAGATACGCAGTATTTT. This encodes CATRSTSYSTDTQYF. The chain has TRBV24-1 and TRBJ2-3, with 7 bases identical to TRBD2. Germline V gives CDR1 KGHDR, CDR2 SFDVKD. CDR3 length: 15 residues. V lost 7 bases and J lost 0; bases outside the gene matches: 6.

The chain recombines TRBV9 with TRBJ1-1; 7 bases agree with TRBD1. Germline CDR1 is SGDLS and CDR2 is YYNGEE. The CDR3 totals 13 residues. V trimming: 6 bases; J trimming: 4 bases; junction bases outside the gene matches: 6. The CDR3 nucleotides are TGTGCCAGCACCCCAGGGGGTTTCACTGAAGCTTTCTTT. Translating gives CASTPGGFTEAFF.

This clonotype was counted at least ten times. CDR3 DNA sequence: TGTGCCAGCCAAATATGGACTAGCGGGAATGAGCAGTTCTTC. It translates to CASQIWTSGNEQFF. V is TRBV12-3 or TRBV12-4 and J is TRBJ2-1; 11 nucleotides align to TRBD2. V shed 8 bases, J shed 7 bases, and the junction held 7 bases outside the gene matches. The CDR3 extends over 14 amino acids.